A single sample gave rise to the 4 T cell receptor beta chains below, sequenced in a study of shared clonotypes between healthy human individuals. Clones were sequenced by immunoSEQ multiplex PCR, and TCRdb holds only the in-frame ones, with some missing. The sample contains about 960,000 clones, about 80% of which appear only once. Material: memory CD4+ T cells sorted from blood. Documented subset: CD45RA-negative fraction. All receptors derive from a young man in good health.

The table lists this clone with a count of one. The chain uses TRBV7-8 and TRBJ1-5; D is possibly TRBD1 (6 bases). CDR1 is SGHVS and CDR2 is FQNEAQ in the germline V gene. V dropped 5 bases and J dropped 2 bases, with 19 bases sitting between them. This CDR3 contains 17 residues. The CDR3 region is CASSPKGVGVGNQPQHF. For the CDR3, the DNA is TGTGCCAGCAGCCCAAAGGGGGTTGGAGTCGGCAATCAGCCCCAGCATTTT.

Notes on this clone: Distinct nucleotide sequences in the sample also encode this CDR3. The chain carries TRBV14 and TRBJ2-5; possibly TRBD2 for D (5 bases). The CDR3 covers 13 residues. The germline gives CDR1 SGHDN, CDR2 FVKESK. V was trimmed by 4 bases and J by 1 base, leaving 7 bases between them. The CDR3 region has the DNA TGTGCCAGCAGCCCGGGGATCCAAGAGACCCAGTACTTC. It encodes CASSPGIQETQYF. Using reference TRBV14 and TRBJ2-5 for the parts outside the CDR3, the full variable domain is EAGVTQFPSHSVIEKGQTVTLRCDPISGHDNLYWYRRVMGKEIKFLLHFVKESKQDESGMPNNRFLAERTGGTYSTLKVQPAELEDSGVYFCASSPGIQETQYFGPGTRLLVL.

The chain carries TRBV21-1 and TRBJ1-2; the table's D gene call, TRBD1, was not cross checked with the DNA. TRBV21-1 is tagged as a pseudogene. The CDR3 is made up of 16 amino acids. CDR3 DNA sequence: TGTGCCAGCATCCCCAACTGCAGGGAATTTAACTATGGCTACACCTTC. Translating gives CASIPNCREFNYGYTF.

In this sample, this clone turned up many times. One end of the junction fails to match germline, which may point to a read error. This chain links TRBV28 with TRBJ1-2; 7 bases are shared with TRBD1. CDR3 length: 14 residues. The germline V gene has CDR1 MDHEN and CDR2 SYDVKM. For the CDR3, the DNA is TGTGCCAGCCGCGCAGCATTGGGGGGGACAGCAGCGCCCTTC. Translated, it gives CASRAALGGTAAPF.